The clone carrying this TCR beta chain was found many times. From the germline J gene comes the end of the CDR3, since the read stops 3 residues before it. This specimen comes from a study of T cell clonality in common variable immunodeficiency. The protocol was immunoSEQ multiplex PCR, while the TCRdb copy is restricted to in-frame clones and leaves out a portion. The repertoire shows tens of thousands of clones, none seen only once; the top ten take about 5.5%. The CDR3 is 15 amino acids. Unmatched junction bases numbered 9, after V lost 5 bases and J lost 6 bases. Germline CDR1 and CDR2: SGHTA and FQGNSA.

Material: peripheral blood mononuclear cells. The clonotype originates from a person aged 18 to 69 in good health. V is TRBV7-2 and J is TRBJ2-1; 8 nucleotides line up with TRBD1. CDR3 DNA, as far as it was read: TGTGCCAGCAGCCCTATATTCCAGGGGGCCAATGAG. Translation gives CASSPIFQGANE. The full CDR3 reads CASSPIFQGANEQFF.